The 13 T cell receptor beta chains below come from one sample, sequenced in a study of PD-1 blockade in classical Hodgkin lymphoma. Each of the patients experienced relapse following autologous stem cell transplantation, and their brentuximab vedotin exposure differed. Repertoires were generated with immunoSEQ multiplex PCR, while TCRdb's copy carries only in-frame clones and drops some. The data contain under 20,000 clones, roughly 88% of them singletons. The source was peripheral blood mononuclear cells (PBMCs), collected before the second cycle of nivolumab. The source is a human donor with classical Hodgkin lymphoma.

This chain uses TRBV5-1 with TRBJ1-2; D not resolved. Trimming left V 0 bases short and J 8 bases short, with 8 bases between. The CDR3 is made up of 12 amino acids. The germline V gene has CDR1 SGHRS and CDR2 YFSETQ. The CDR3 loop reads CASSLGADGYTF. The CDR3 nucleotides are TGCGCCAGCAGCTTGGGGGCTGACGGCTACACCTTC.

The chain combines TRBV19 with TRBJ2-7; a possible D gene is TRBD1 (5 bases). Germline V gene lookup returns CDR1 LNHDA and CDR2 SQIVND (reference sequence). The CDR3 sequence is 14 residues long. Trimming took 0 bases from V and 2 from J, leaving 8 bases between them. In DNA form, the CDR3 reads TGTGCCAGTAGTATAGACCAAGGGGCCTACGAGCAGTACTTC. Its translation: CASSIDQGAYEQYF.

For this clone: Other nucleotide sequences from this sample produce the same CDR3. The CDR3 sequence is CASSKGLANEQFF. For the CDR3, the DNA is TGCGCCAGCAGCAAGGGGCTAGCCAATGAGCAGTTCTTC. The chain has TRBV5-1 and TRBJ2-1; D could derive from TRBD1 or TRBD2 (5 bases each). The V and J ends lost 4 bases and 6 bases respectively, with 11 bases between them. The CDR3 extends over 13 amino acids. Per the germline V gene, CDR1 is SGHRS and CDR2 is YFSETQ.

The gene calls are TRBV6-6 and TRBJ1-2; tentatively, D is TRBD1 (5 bases). V shed 11 bases and J shed 8 bases, with 15 bases lying between them. The CDR3 sequence is 11 residues long. CDR1 and CDR2 (germline): MNHNY, SVGAGI (reference sequence). The DNA for the CDR3 is TGTGCCCACGGGAGGGGTCGGGGCTACACCTTC. Protein sequence: CAHGRGRGYTF.

The chain employs TRBV5-1 and TRBJ2-5; D possibly corresponds to TRBD2 (5 bases). There are 15 residues in the CDR3. V was shortened by 0 bases and J by 1 base, with 10 bases between the two germline ends. CDR1 SGHRS and CDR2 YFSETQ come from the germline V gene. CDR3 amino acids: CASSLGTAPQETQYF. Written as DNA, the CDR3 is TGCGCCAGCAGCTTGGGGACTGCTCCCCAAGAGACCCAGTACTTC.

In this sample, this clone turned up once. The rearrangement uses TRBV7-2 and TRBJ2-7; D unresolved. V was cut by 0 bases and J by 5 bases, with 14 bases left in between. Per germline, CDR1 SGHTA and CDR2 FQGNSA. CDR3 length: 15 residues. CDR3 DNA: TGTGCCAGCAGCTTAGCCCCGGGCCGCACTAACGAGCAGTACTTC. Encoded protein: CASSLAPGRTNEQYF.

The chain joins TRBV7-2 to TRBJ2-7; 11 nucleotides agree with TRBD2. Trimming removed 2 bases from V and 4 bases from J; junction bases left unmatched: 7. Germline loops: CDR1 SGHTA, CDR2 FQGNSA. This CDR3 is 16 amino acids long. DNA of the CDR3: TGTGCCAGCAGCTTATTACTAGCGGGGGTTAGATACGAGCAGTACTTC. Translating gives CASSLLLAGVRYEQYF. The full variable domain, with the rest looked up from reference TRBV7-2 and TRBJ2-7, is GAGVSQSPSNKVTEKGKDVELRCDPISGHTALYWYRQSLGQGLEFLIYFQGNSAPDKSGLPSDRFSAERTGGSVSTLTIQRTQQEDSAVYLCASSLLLAGVRYEQYFGPGTRLTVT.

V is TRBV7-3 and J is TRBJ2-1; either TRBD1 or TRBD2 may supply D (6 bases each). This CDR3 region has 15 residues. The V and J ends lost 0 bases and 9 bases respectively, with 15 bases between them. Germline lookup yields CDR1 SGHTA and CDR2 FQGTGA. CDR3 nucleotide sequence: TGTGCCAGCAGCTTAACCCTGGGGGGCCGAGGTGAGCAGTTCTTC. It yields the protein CASSLTLGGRGEQFF.

The chain is built from TRBV11-2 and TRBJ2-3, with D tentatively TRBD1 or TRBD2 (5 bases each). Trimming took off 4 bases at V and 4 bases at J, with 12 bases between the two ends. The CDR3 has 14 amino acids. Germline loops: CDR1 SGHAT, CDR2 FQNNGV. CDR3 sequence (DNA): TGTGCCAGCAGCTGGGGGAAGGTCGCAGATACGCAGTATTTT. Translated: CASSWGKVADTQYF.

V usage is TRBV5-1 and J usage is TRBJ2-3; D is possibly TRBD1 (6 bases). CDR1 and CDR2 from the germline V gene are SGHRS and YFSETQ. CDR3 length equals 15 residues. V was pared by 2 bases and J by 3 bases, with 13 bases between. The DNA of the CDR3 is TGCGCCAGCAGCTTAACAGGGACGACGACAGATACGCAGTATTTT. Residues: CASSLTGTTTDTQYF.

The chain uses TRBV7-9 and TRBJ2-7; D might be TRBD2 (6 bases). Germline V lookup: CDR1 SEHNR, CDR2 FQNEAQ (reference sequence). The CDR3 has 14 amino acids. The ends were cut back, 1 base at V and 6 bases at J, with 13 bases in the middle. This CDR3 is CASSLEGGRGEQYF. The CDR3 coding sequence is TGTGCCAGCAGCTTAGAGGGAGGACGGGGCGAGCAGTACTTC.

J is TRBJ1-2 and V is TRBV7-8; TRBD1 matches at 10 bases. The V gene end was trimmed by 1 base and the J gene end by 5 bases; junction bases not matched to a gene: 4. Germline assignment: CDR1 SGHVS and CDR2 FQNEAQ. This CDR3 has 15 residues. The CDR3 DNA sequence: TGTGCCAGCAGCTTAGGGGACAGGGGAGTGTATGGCTACACCTTC. It is translated as CASSLGDRGVYGYTF.

The chain is built from TRBV27 and TRBJ2-2; 8 bases align to TRBD2. J was trimmed by 6 bases and V by 5 bases; bases with no gene match: 11. The CDR3 covers 16 residues. Germline-derived CDR1 and CDR2 are MNHEY and SMNVEV (reference sequence). The CDR3 reads CASSLPSSGVAGELFF. The CDR3 nucleotides read TGTGCCAGCAGTCTTCCGAGTAGCGGGGTTGCCGGGGAGCTGTTTTTT.